The 10 T cell receptor beta chains below all came from one sample that was sequenced in a study of neurological immune-mediated disorders. TCRdb ran MiXCR on the 5' RACE reads and lists one entry per CDR3 protein. The table has around 51,000 distinct CDR3 sequences, about an eighth seen once; the top ten hold 7.5% to 9.5%. Regarding time point: longitudinal time-point 3. The sample comprised PBMCs. The origin of the receptors is a male donor with HTLV-1-associated myelopathy (HAM/TSP).

At least ten counts were recorded for this clonotype. The chain uses TRBV7-8 and TRBJ2-5; D is ambiguous. This CDR3 region has 14 residues. V was clipped by 1 base and J by 5 bases, with 11 bases between them. Germline V gene sequence: CDR1 SGHVS, CDR2 FQNEAQ. The CDR3 DNA sequence: TGTGCCAGCAGCTTAGAGATGGGTTATGAGACCCAGTACTTC. This sequence encodes CASSLEMGYETQYF. The whole variable domain, remainder taken from reference TRBV7-8 and TRBJ2-5, is GAGVSQSPRYKVAKRGQDVALRCDPISGHVSLFWYQQALGQGPEFLTYFQNEAQLDKSGLPSDRFFAERPEGSVSTLKIQRTQQEDSAVYLCASSLEMGYETQYFGPGTRLLVL.

This clonotype was seen ten or more times. This chain links TRBV20-1 with TRBJ2-1, with 9 bases aligning to TRBD2. CDR1 is DFQATT and CDR2 is SNEGSKA in the germline V gene (reference sequence). Losses at the gene ends were 2 bases for V and 6 bases for J; bases not matched to a gene: 8. The CDR3 has 15 residues. CDR3 protein: CSARPLAGPFNEQFF. The CDR3 region has the DNA TGCAGTGCTAGACCCCTAGCGGGGCCTTTCAATGAGCAGTTCTTC.

The sample holds many counts of this clonotype. V gene TRBV12-3 or TRBV12-4 combines with J gene TRBJ1-5; TRBD1 aligns across 9 bases. Trimming removed 5 bases from V and 1 base from J; junction bases left unmatched: 3. This CDR3 contains 15 residues. This CDR3 reads CASSLTGGSNQPQHF. Written as DNA, the CDR3 is TGTGCCAGCAGTCTGACAGGGGGAAGCAATCAGCCCCAGCATTTT.

This clonotype was counted at least ten times. The rearrangement links TRBV7-9 to TRBJ2-3, with 9 bases lining up with TRBD2. Germline values: CDR1 SEHNR, CDR2 FQNEAQ (reference sequence). V lost 5 bases to trimming and J lost 4 bases; unmatched junction nucleotides: 7. The CDR3 is 15 amino acids. This chain's CDR3 is CASSLGTSPSDTQYF. CDR3 nucleotides: TGTGCCAGCAGCCTCGGGACTAGCCCATCAGATACGCAGTATTTT. Drawing the rest from reference TRBV7-9 and TRBJ2-3, the complete variable domain is DTGVSQNPRHKITKRGQNVTFRCDPISEHNRLYWYRQTLGQGPEFLTYFQNEAQLEKSRLLSDRFSAERPKGSFSTLEIQRTEQGDSAMYLCASSLGTSPSDTQYFGPGTRLTVL.

This clonotype appeared many times. V usage is TRBV15 and J usage is TRBJ1-6; D gene uncertain. Per the germline V gene, CDR1 is LNHNV and CDR2 is YYDKDF (reference sequence). The CDR3 spans 15 residues. V was trimmed by 0 bases and J by 7 bases, leaving 10 bases between them. For the CDR3, the DNA is TGTGCCACCAGCAGAGATCCGGGGTTCAATTCACCCCTCCACTTT. This gives the protein CATSRDPGFNSPLHF.

Ten or more counts support this clonotype. J is TRBJ1-1 and V is TRBV7-2; 10 nucleotides agree with TRBD1. Germline V gene lookup returns CDR1 SGHTA and CDR2 FQGNSA. The junction had 2 bases not matched to a gene; V was cut back by 3 bases and J by 4 bases. The CDR3 runs to 14 residues. CDR3 residues: CASSLTGGGTEAFF. The DNA of the CDR3 is TGTGCCAGCAGCTTGACAGGGGGCGGCACTGAAGCTTTCTTT.

This clonotype was observed at least ten times. The chain is built from TRBV5-1 and TRBJ2-5, with D tentatively TRBD1 or TRBD2 (5 bases each). CDR1 is SGHRS and CDR2 is YFSETQ in the germline V gene. CDR3 length: 15 amino acids. V shed 6 bases and J shed 1 base, with 16 bases lying between them. CDR3 loop: CASTSGRGVQETQYF. CDR3 coding DNA: TGCGCCAGCACCTCCGGTAGGGGAGTCCAAGAGACCCAGTACTTC.

This clonotype was counted many times. The chain employs TRBV5-5 and TRBJ2-5; 9 bases map to TRBD2. CDR3 length: 15 amino acids. CDR1 and CDR2 (germline): SGHKS, YYEKEE (reference sequence). V gave up 0 bases and J gave up 6 bases; unmatched junction bases: 6. The CDR3 reads CASSLDVGLAKTQYF. The CDR3 nucleotides read TGTGCCAGCAGCTTGGACGTCGGACTAGCGAAGACCCAGTACTTC.

This clonotype has ten or more counts. The chain employs TRBV20-1 and TRBJ2-7, with D perhaps matching TRBD2 (6 bases). The CDR3 spans 13 residues. CDR1 is DFQATT and CDR2 is SNEGSKA in the germline V gene (reference sequence). V lost 5 bases to trimming and J lost 0 bases, with 11 bases between them. For the CDR3, the DNA is TGCAGTGCTTCCGGGACTGGCTCCTACGAGCAGTACTTC. Its translation: CSASGTGSYEQYF.

Ten or more counts support this clonotype. The J gene is TRBJ1-5, the V gene TRBV28; no definite D call. The V end lost 6 bases, the J end lost 2 bases, and 8 bases lay between the germline ends. CDR3 length: 13 amino acids. Per germline, CDR1 MDHEN and CDR2 SYDVKM. The CDR3: CASRIGGNQPQHF. For the CDR3, the DNA is TGTGCCAGCAGAATCGGGGGCAATCAGCCCCAGCATTTT.